The rows below give T cell receptor beta chains drawn from one sample of a study of blood T cell repertoires in COVID-19. Assay used: immunoSEQ multiplex PCR; TCRdb lists only in-frame clones, some missing. Of tens of thousands of clones listed, roughly 90% are singletons. The sequenced material came from peripheral blood. The source of these receptors is a woman between 45 and 60 years old with active or convalescent COVID-19. Each CDR3 is given with its conserved first and last residue. The D gene is left open where the match is weak. Some rows have no size entry. The others give once, few or many, or a class for an expanded clone.

CASTPGSPYGYTF,TGCGCCAGCACCCCGGGTTCCCCCTATGGCTACACCTTC,TRBV5-1,TRBJ1-2,13,NA,NA
CASNRQSNQPQHF,TGTGCCAGTAATCGACAGAGCAATCAGCCCCAGCATTTT,TRBV19,TRBJ1-5,13,NA,NA
CASRKTENTEAFF,TGTGCCAGTAGAAAGACAGAGAACACTGAAGCTTTCTTT,TRBV19,TRBJ1-1,13,NA,NA
CASSLGLAGAVGEQYF,TGCGCCAGCAGCTTGGGACTAGCGGGGGCCGTGGGCGAGCAGTACTTC,TRBV5-1,TRBJ2-7,16,TRBD2,once
CASSNRGRSWRYSNQPQHF,TGTGCCAGCAGCAACAGGGGGCGGTCATGGCGGTATAGCAATCAGCCCCAGCATTTT,TRBV21-1,TRBJ1-5,19,NA,NA
CASSFGYTGRVTNEKLFF,TGTGCCAGCAGCTTCGGGTATACAGGGAGGGTAACTAATGAAAAACTGTTTTTT,TRBV5-4,TRBJ1-4,18,NA,once
CASSLYGGGMGNQPQHF,TGTGCCAGCAGCTTATATGGGGGGGGCATGGGCAATCAGCCCCAGCATTTT,TRBV7-9,TRBJ1-5,17,NA,NA
CATSAEGLGNEQFF,TGTGCCACCAGTGCAGAGGGACTGGGCAATGAGCAGTTCTTC,TRBV24-1,TRBJ2-1,14,NA,NA
CASSLRRNAGGLSEAFF,TGTGCCAGCAGCTTACGCCGGAATGCGGGGGGCCTTTCTGAAGCTTTCTTT,TRBV7-3,TRBJ1-1,17,NA,once
CASSRGGGAGTDTQYF,TGTGCCAGCAGCAGGGGGGGCGGTGCCGGCACAGATACGCAGTATTTT,TRBV7-2,TRBJ2-3,16,NA,NA
CASKGDKYYEQYF,TGTGCCAGCAAGGGGGACAAATACTACGAGCAGTACTTC,TRBV27,TRBJ2-7,13,NA,once
CASSGRLAGAQGDTQYF,TGCGCCAGCAGCGGAAGACTAGCGGGGGCCCAGGGAGATACGCAGTATTTT,TRBV5-1,TRBJ2-3,17,TRBD2,NA
CASSQDIGTGNTGELFF,TGCGCCAGCAGCCAAGATATAGGGACAGGGAACACCGGGGAGCTGTTTTTT,TRBV4-3,TRBJ2-2,17,TRBD1,NA
CASSEVGDTQYF,TGTGCCAGCAGCGAGGTTGGAGATACGCAGTATTTT,TRBV7-3,TRBJ2-3,12,NA,NA
CASSPQGVNTEAFF,TGTGCCAGTAGCCCCCAGGGGGTGAACACTGAAGCTTTCTTT,TRBV19,TRBJ1-1,14,TRBD1,few
CASSIQGADYGYTF,TGTGCCAGTAGTATCCAGGGGGCCGACTATGGCTACACCTTC,TRBV19,TRBJ1-2,14,TRBD1,NA
CTSSQEDRGWNNQPQHF,TGCACCAGCAGCCAGGAGGACAGGGGGTGGAACAATCAGCCCCAGCATTTT,TRBV1,TRBJ1-5,17,NA,NA
CASSLDSDYGYTF,TGTGCCAGCAGCTTAGACTCCGACTATGGCTACACCTTC,TRBV11-2,TRBJ1-2,13,NA,few
CSVGSGQETQYF,TGCAGCGTTGGTAGCGGACAAGAGACCCAGTACTTC,TRBV29-1,TRBJ2-5,12,NA,NA
CAWSDGLAKNIQYF,TGTGCCTGGAGTGATGGCCTAGCCAAAAACATTCAGTACTTC,TRBV30,TRBJ2-4,14,NA,NA